This T cell receptor (beta chain) was sequenced during a study of blood T cells in healthy people across ages. Study-wide points: Strongly correlated with naive T cell percentage was TCR beta diversity. The study regarded diversity estimates from one million T cells as underestimates.

Only a few counts were recorded for this clonotype. Its antigen is still unknown. The use of a sample-barcoded 5' primer and a J-beta primer mix characterized a second PCR of about 7 to 12 cycles. The template-switch adaptor, which had 12 random nucleotides, put a tag on each cDNA molecule. MiXCR, applied by TCRdb to the 5' RACE reads, yields one record per CDR3 protein. The sample holds some 1,800,000 distinct CDR3 sequences; approximately 39% are singletons and the top ten take about 23%. The germline CDR1 and CDR2 sequences are MGHDK and SYGVNS. Trimming pared 1 base from V and 8 bases from J, leaving 17 bases between. The CDR3 has 16 residues.

The specimen sequenced was blood. The V gene is TRBV25-1, the J gene TRBJ1-4; D is possibly TRBD1 (6 bases). The receptor's source is a human donor in good health. The CDR3 DNA follows: TGTGCCAGCAGTGAATGGGGTGACAGGAGTCGAGAAAAACTGTTTTTT. It codes for CASSEWGDRSREKLFF.